The 11 T cell receptor beta chains in this list originate from one sample, sequenced in a study of blood T cell repertoires in COVID-19 (dated by TCRdb to about 2020). The library was obtained by the immunoSEQ multiplex PCR assay. The source is immuneACCESS, and TCRdb retained only in-frame sequences with V and J called. Part of the clones is not carried over; for the studies checked, unresolved V genes explain less than half of this, and the remainder is unexplained. In this sample the table shows approximately 69,000 clones, over 65% of which occur a single time. The ten largest clones take up 15% to 20% of the sample. Sequencing used peripheral blood. These receptors originate from an elderly woman with acute or convalescent COVID-19.

The chain has TRBV11-3 and TRBJ1-2, with 7 bases identical to TRBD1. This CDR3 is built from 15 residues. The germline CDR1 and CDR2 sequences are SGHNT and YENEEA. V trimming: 5 bases; J trimming: 1 base; junction bases outside the gene matches: 7. For the CDR3, the DNA is TGTGCCAGCAGCGCGCCCGGGACAGTTAACTATGGCTACACCTTC. It encodes CASSAPGTVNYGYTF. The variable domain in full, completed from reference TRBV11-3 and TRBJ1-2, reads EAGVVQSPRYKIIEKKQPVAFWCNPISGHNTLYWYLQNLGQGPELLIRYENEEAVDDSQLPKDRFSAERLKGVDSTLKIQPAELGDSAVYLCASSAPGTVNYGYTFGSGTRLTVV.

The rearrangement uses TRBV5-1 and TRBJ2-4; D gene uncertain. Between the trimmed V and J ends, which lost 0 bases and 2 bases, there was a span of 12 bases. The germline V gene encodes CDR1 SGHRS and CDR2 YFSETQ. The CDR3 length is 16 residues. The DNA for the CDR3 is TGCGCCAGCAGCTTGGGAGAAATAGCAACCAAAAACATTCAGTACTTC. Translating gives CASSLGEIATKNIQYF.

The chain couples TRBV6-5 to TRBJ1-5; 8 positions match TRBD1. Germline CDR1 MNHEY, CDR2 SVGAGI. V was clipped by 7 bases and J by 4 bases; unmatched bases: 6. The length of the CDR3 is 14 residues. In DNA, the CDR3 is TGTGCCAGCAAACAGGACAGGGCGAATCAGCCCCAGCATTTT. Its protein is CASKQDRANQPQHF.

This CDR3 is CASSQIAGDEQFF. DNA of the CDR3: TGTGCCAGCTCGCAAATAGCGGGAGATGAGCAGTTCTTC. The J gene is TRBJ2-1, the V gene TRBV18; 9 positions agree with TRBD2. Germline trimming cut 6 bases from V and 8 bases from J; bases unmatched to any gene: 5. The germline CDR1 and CDR2 sequences are KGHSH and LQKENI. This CDR3 contains 13 residues.

This chain links TRBV7-8 with TRBJ1-1; 9 bases agree with TRBD1. The CDR3 runs 17 residues. Trimming at V came to 2 bases and at J to 4 bases, leaving 11 bases not matched to a gene. The germline gives CDR1 SGHVS, CDR2 FQNEAQ. CDR3 residues: CASSLSGTGTGSTEAFF. CDR3 bases: TGTGCCAGCAGCTTATCGGGGACAGGGACTGGGAGCACTGAAGCTTTCTTT.

The rearrangement joins TRBV5-6 to TRBJ1-4; D unresolved. There are 14 residues in the CDR3. V was pared by 4 bases and J by 2 bases, with 9 bases between. Looked up from germline, CDR1 is SGHDT and CDR2 is YYEEEE. Written as DNA, the CDR3 is TGTGCCAGCAGCCCAGGAAATACTAATGAAAAACTGTTTTTT. It translates to CASSPGNTNEKLFF.

This clone was counted only a few times. This chain joins TRBV6-5 and TRBJ1-1, with 9 bases matching TRBD1. The germline V gene has CDR1 MNHEY and CDR2 SVGAGI. V was pared by 0 bases and J by 4 bases, with 3 bases of the junction left unmatched. The CDR3 consists of 15 residues. As DNA, the CDR3 is TGTGCCAGCAGTTACTCGACAGGGGGTGGCACTGAAGCTTTCTTT. It yields the protein CASSYSTGGGTEAFF.

This rearrangement joins TRBV18 to TRBJ1-6; no definite D call. There are 12 residues in the CDR3. V lost 2 bases, J lost 11 bases, and 7 bases lay in between. Looked up from germline, CDR1 is KGHSH and CDR2 is LQKENI. CDR3 in amino acids: CASSPGGPPLHF. CDR3 DNA sequence: TGTGCCAGCTCACCAGGCGGGCCACCCCTCCACTTT.

The CDR3 region is CASSFRVTGGSNEQFF. The CDR3, as DNA: TGTGCCAGCAGCTTCCGCGTGACAGGGGGATCCAATGAGCAGTTCTTC. The chain recombines TRBV27 with TRBJ2-1; 9 bases line up with TRBD1. V trimming: 6 bases; J trimming: 6 bases; junction bases outside the gene matches: 12. Germline loops: CDR1 MNHEY, CDR2 SMNVEV (reference sequence). The CDR3 extends over 16 amino acids.

The rearrangement uses TRBV27 and TRBJ2-2; D possibly corresponds to TRBD2 (6 bases). The CDR3 runs 16 residues. From germline, CDR1 is MNHEY and CDR2 SMNVEV (reference sequence). V was shortened by 7 bases and J by 2 bases, with 17 bases between the two germline ends. CDR3 nucleotide sequence: TGTGCCAGCACCCAATTGGAGGGCTTAAACACCGGGGAGCTGTTTTTT. Translating gives CASTQLEGLNTGELFF.

The chain combines TRBV5-4 with TRBJ2-1; 9 bases match TRBD2. Germline assignment: CDR1 SGHNT and CDR2 YYREEE (reference sequence). This CDR3 comprises 15 residues. The ends lost 2 bases at V and 8 bases at J; junction bases unmatched: 8. The CDR3 DNA follows: TGTGCCAGCAGCTTTAGGCTAGCGGGAAGGGATGAGCAGTTCTTC. Translation gives CASSFRLAGRDEQFF.